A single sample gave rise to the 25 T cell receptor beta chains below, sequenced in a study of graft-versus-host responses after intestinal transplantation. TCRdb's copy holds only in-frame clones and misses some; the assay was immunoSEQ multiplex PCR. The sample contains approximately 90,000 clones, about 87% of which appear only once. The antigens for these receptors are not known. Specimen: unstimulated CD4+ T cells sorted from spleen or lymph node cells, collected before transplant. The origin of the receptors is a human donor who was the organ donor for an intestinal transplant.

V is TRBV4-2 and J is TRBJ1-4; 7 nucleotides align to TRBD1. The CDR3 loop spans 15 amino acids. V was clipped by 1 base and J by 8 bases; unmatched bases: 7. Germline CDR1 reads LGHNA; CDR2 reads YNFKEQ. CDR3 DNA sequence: TGTGCCAGCAGCCAAGCGGACAGGAGTGTGGAAAAACTGTTTTTT. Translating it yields CASSQADRSVEKLFF.

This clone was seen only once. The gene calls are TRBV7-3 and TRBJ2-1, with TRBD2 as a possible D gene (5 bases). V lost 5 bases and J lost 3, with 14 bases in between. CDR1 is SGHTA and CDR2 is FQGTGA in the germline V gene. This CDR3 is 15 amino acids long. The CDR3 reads CASSPSREHYNEQFF. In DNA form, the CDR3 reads TGTGCCAGCAGCCCCTCGAGGGAGCACTACAATGAGCAGTTCTTC.

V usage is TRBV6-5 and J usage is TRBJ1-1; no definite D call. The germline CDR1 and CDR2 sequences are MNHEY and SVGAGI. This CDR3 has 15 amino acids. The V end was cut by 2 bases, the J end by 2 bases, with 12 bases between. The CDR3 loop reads CASSYPRTRNTEAFF. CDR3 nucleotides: TGTGCCAGCAGTTACCCCAGGACTCGAAACACTGAAGCTTTCTTT.

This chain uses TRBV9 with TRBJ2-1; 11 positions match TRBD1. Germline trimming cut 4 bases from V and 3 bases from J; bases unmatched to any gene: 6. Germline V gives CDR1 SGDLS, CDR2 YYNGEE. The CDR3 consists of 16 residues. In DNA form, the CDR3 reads TGTGCCAGCAGCCGGGGGGGGACAGGGGGCTACAATGAGCAGTTCTTC. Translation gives CASSRGGTGGYNEQFF.

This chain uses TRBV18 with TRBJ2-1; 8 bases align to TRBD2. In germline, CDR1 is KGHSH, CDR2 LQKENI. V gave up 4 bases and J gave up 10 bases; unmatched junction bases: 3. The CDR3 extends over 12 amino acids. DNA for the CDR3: TGTGCCAGCTCACTGGGACTAGTCGAGCAGTTCTTC. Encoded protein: CASSLGLVEQFF.

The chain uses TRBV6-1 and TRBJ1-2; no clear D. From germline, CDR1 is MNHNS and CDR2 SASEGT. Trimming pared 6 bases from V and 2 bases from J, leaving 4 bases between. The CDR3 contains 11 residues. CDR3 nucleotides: TGTGCCAGCAGAACAAACTATGGCTACACCTTC. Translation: CASRTNYGYTF.

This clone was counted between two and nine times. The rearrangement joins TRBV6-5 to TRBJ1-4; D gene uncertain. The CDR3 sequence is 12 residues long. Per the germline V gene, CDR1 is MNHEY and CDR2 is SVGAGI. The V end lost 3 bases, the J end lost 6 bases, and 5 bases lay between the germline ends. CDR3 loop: CASSYRDEKLFF. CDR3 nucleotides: TGTGCCAGCAGTTATCGGGATGAAAAACTGTTTTTT.

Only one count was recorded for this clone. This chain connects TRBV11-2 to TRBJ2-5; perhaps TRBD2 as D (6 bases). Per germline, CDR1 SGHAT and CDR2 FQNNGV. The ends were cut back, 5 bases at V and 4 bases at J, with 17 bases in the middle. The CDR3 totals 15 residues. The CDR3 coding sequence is TGTGCCAGCAGCCCGTTTTCGCAGGGAGGAGAGACCCAGTACTTC. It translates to CASSPFSQGGETQYF.

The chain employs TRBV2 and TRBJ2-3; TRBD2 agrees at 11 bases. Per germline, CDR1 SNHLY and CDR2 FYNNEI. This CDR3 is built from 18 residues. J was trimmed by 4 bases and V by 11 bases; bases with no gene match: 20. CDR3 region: CAADNYLAGGGAPDTQYF. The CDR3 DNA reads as TGTGCCGCCGATAACTACCTAGCGGGAGGAGGGGCACCAGATACGCAGTATTTT.

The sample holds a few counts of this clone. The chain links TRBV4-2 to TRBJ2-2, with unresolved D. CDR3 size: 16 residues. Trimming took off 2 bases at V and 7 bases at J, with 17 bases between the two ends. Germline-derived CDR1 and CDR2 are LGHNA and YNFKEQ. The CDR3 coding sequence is TGTGCCAGCAGCCAAATTTTAGAGACACGAGACGGGGAGCTGTTTTTT. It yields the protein CASSQILETRDGELFF.

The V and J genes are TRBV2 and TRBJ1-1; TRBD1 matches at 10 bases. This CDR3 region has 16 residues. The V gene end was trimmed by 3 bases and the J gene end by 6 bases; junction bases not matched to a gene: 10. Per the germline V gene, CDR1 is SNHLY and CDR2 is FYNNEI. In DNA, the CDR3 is TGTGCCAGCAGTGAGAGGGGACAGGGGCAGCGGGCTGAAGCTTTCTTT. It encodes CASSERGQGQRAEAFF.

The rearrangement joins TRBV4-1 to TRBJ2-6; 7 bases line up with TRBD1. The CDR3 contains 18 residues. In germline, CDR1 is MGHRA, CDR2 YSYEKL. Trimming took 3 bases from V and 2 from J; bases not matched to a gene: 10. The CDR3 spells CASSQGRQGKAGANVLTF. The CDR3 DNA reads TGCGCCAGCAGCCAGGGCCGACAGGGTAAAGCTGGGGCCAACGTCCTGACTTTC.

CDR3 amino acids: CASSSRTGSTYEQYF. In DNA form, the CDR3 reads TGTGCCAGCAGCTCGAGGACAGGGAGTACCTACGAGCAGTACTTC. V is TRBV7-2 and J is TRBJ2-7, with TRBD1 identical over 8 bases. The CDR3 is made up of 15 amino acids. Germline CDR1 is SGHTA and CDR2 is FQGNSA. J gave up 2 bases and V 4 bases, and 7 bases lay outside the gene matches.

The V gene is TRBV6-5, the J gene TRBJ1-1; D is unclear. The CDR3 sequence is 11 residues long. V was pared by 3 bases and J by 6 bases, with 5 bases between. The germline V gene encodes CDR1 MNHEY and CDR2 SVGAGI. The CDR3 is CASSYRAEAFF. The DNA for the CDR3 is TGTGCCAGCAGTTATCGCGCTGAAGCTTTCTTT.

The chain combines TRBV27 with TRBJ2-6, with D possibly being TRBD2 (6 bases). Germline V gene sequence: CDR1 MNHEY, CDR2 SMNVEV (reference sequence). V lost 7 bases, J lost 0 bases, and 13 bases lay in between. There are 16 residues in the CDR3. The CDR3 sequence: CASMFSGLSGANVLTF. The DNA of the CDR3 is TGTGCCAGCATGTTTAGCGGCCTCTCTGGGGCCAACGTCCTGACTTTC. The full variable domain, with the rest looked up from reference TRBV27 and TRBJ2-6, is EAQVTQNPRYLITVTGKKLTVTCSQNMNHEYMSWYRQDPGLGLRQIYYSMNVEVTDKGDVPEGYKVSRKEKRNFPLILESPSPNQTSLYFCASMFSGLSGANVLTFGAGSRLTVL.

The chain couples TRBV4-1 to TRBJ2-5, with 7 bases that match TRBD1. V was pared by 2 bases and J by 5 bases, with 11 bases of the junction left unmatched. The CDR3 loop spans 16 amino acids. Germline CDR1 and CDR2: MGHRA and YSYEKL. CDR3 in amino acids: CASSQQRTGRQETQYF. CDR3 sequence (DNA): TGCGCCAGCAGCCAACAACGGACAGGTCGGCAGGAGACCCAGTACTTC.

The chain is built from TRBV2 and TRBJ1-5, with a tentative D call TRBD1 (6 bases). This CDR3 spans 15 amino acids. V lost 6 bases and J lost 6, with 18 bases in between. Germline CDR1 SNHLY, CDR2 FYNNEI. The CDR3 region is CASSPGHRVGQPQHF. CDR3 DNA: TGTGCCAGCAGCCCGGGACACAGAGTGGGTCAGCCCCAGCATTTT.

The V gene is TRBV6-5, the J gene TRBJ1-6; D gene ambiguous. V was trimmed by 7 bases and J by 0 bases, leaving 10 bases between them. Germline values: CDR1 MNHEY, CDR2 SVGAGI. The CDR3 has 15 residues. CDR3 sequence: CASTSTSSYNSPLHF. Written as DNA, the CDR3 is TGTGCCAGCACCTCCACGAGCTCCTATAATTCACCCCTCCACTTT.

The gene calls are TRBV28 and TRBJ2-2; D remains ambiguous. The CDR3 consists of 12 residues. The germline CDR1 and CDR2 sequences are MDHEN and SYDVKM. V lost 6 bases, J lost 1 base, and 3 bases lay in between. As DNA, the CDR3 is TGTGCCAGCAGCAGGAACACCGGGGAGCTGTTTTTT. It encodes CASSRNTGELFF.

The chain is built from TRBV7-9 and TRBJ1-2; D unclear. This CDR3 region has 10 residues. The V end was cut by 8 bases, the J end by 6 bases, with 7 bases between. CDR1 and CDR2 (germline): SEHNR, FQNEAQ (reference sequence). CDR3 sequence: CASSEDGYTF. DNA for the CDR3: TGTGCCAGCTCAGAGGATGGCTACACCTTC.

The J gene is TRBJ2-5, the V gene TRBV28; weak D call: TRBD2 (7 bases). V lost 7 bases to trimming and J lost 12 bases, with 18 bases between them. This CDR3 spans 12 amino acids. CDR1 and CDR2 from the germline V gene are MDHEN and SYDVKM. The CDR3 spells CASTPWGGPKYF. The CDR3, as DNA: TGTGCCAGCACTCCTTGGGGGGGGCCGAAGTACTTC.

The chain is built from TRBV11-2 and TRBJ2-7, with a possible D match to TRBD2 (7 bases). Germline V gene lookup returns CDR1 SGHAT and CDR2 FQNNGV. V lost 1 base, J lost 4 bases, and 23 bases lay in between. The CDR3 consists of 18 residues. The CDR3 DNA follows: TGTGCCAGCAGCTTAGCGGTCGGAGGGGGGGCTTCCTCGTACGAGCAGTACTTC. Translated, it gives CASSLAVGGGASSYEQYF.

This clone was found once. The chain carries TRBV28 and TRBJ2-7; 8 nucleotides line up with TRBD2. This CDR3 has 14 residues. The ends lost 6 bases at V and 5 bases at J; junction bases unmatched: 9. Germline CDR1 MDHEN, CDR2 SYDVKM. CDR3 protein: CASREGLALNEQYF. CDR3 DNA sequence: TGTGCCAGCAGGGAAGGACTAGCTCTAAACGAGCAGTACTTC.

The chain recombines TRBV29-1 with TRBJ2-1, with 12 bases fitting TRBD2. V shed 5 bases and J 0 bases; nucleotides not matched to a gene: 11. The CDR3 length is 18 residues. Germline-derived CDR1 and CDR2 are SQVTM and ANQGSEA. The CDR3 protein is CSVPPRLAGVLSYNEQFF. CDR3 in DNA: TGCAGCGTTCCTCCGCGACTAGCGGGAGTCCTCTCCTACAATGAGCAGTTCTTC.

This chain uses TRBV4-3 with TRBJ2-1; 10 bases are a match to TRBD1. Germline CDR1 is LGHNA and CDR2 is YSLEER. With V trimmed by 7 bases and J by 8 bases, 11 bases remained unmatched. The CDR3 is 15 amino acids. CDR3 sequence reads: CASNPDRGRRYEQFF. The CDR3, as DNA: TGCGCCAGCAACCCCGACAGGGGGCGCAGATATGAGCAGTTCTTC.